The 11 T cell receptor beta chains below all came from one sample that was sequenced in a study of T cells after yellow fever vaccination. TCRdb called the 5' RACE reads again in MiXCR, with one record for every CDR3 protein. The sample lists about 320,000 distinct CDR3 sequences, about 12% occurring once. Material: CD4+ T cells sorted from PBMCs, obtained 15 days after the yellow fever booster vaccination. The receptors were sampled from a young man who received the YFV17D yellow fever vaccine.

DNA for the CDR3: TGTGCCAGCAGCCGTGGGACCACAAGGGAAGGCTACACCTTC. Translating gives CASSRGTTREGYTF. V usage is TRBV7-2 and J usage is TRBJ1-2; possibly TRBD1 for D (5 bases). CDR1 SGHTA and CDR2 FQGNSA come from the germline V gene. Trimming took 5 bases from V and 8 from J, leaving 18 bases between them. The CDR3 runs 14 residues. The whole variable domain, remainder taken from reference TRBV7-2 and TRBJ1-2, is GAGVSQSPSNKVTEKGKDVELRCDPISGHTALYWYRQSLGQGLEFLIYFQGNSAPDKSGLPSDRFSAERTGGSVSTLTIQRTQQEDSAVYLCASSRGTTREGYTFGSGTRLTVV.

Many counts were recorded for this clonotype. The chain employs TRBV29-1 and TRBJ1-5; D perhaps matches TRBD1 (5 bases). CDR3 length equals 14 residues. Germline V gene lookup returns CDR1 SQVTM and CDR2 ANQGSEA. Trimming took off 6 bases at V and 7 bases at J, with 19 bases between the two ends. CDR3: CSVATGGVGQPQHF. Here the CDR3 DNA reads TGCAGCGTGGCCACGGGGGGGGTAGGGCAGCCCCAGCATTTT.

V is TRBV20-1 and J is TRBJ2-5, with 9 bases aligning to TRBD2. Germline values: CDR1 DFQATT, CDR2 SNEGSKA (reference sequence). The V gene end was trimmed by 4 bases and the J gene end by 2 bases; junction bases not matched to a gene: 8. The CDR3 spans 15 residues. This CDR3 reads CSANSVAGDQETQYF. The CDR3 DNA sequence: TGCAGTGCTAATTCGGTAGCGGGGGATCAAGAGACCCAGTACTTC.

This clonotype was seen a few times. The V gene is TRBV6-5, the J gene TRBJ1-5; the match to TRBD1 covers 7 bases. This CDR3 region has 16 residues. In germline, CDR1 is MNHEY, CDR2 SVGAGI. Trimming took 4 bases from V and 0 from J; bases not matched to a gene: 6. Written as DNA, the CDR3 is TGTGCCAGCAGTTCGACAGGGACCCATAGCAATCAGCCCCAGCATTTT. Translating gives CASSSTGTHSNQPQHF.

This clonotype was observed a handful of times. The rearrangement uses TRBV7-2 and TRBJ1-1, with TRBD1 as a possible D gene (6 bases). Trimming removed 1 base at V and 5 bases at J, with 14 bases between. CDR3 size: 15 residues. The germline CDR1 and CDR2 sequences are SGHTA and FQGNSA. The CDR3 here is CASSLGTQGRTEAFF. CDR3 in DNA: TGTGCCAGCAGCTTAGGTACCCAGGGGCGGACTGAAGCTTTCTTT.

V and J are TRBV28 and TRBJ1-5, with D possibly being TRBD1 (5 bases). Trimming took off 1 base at V and 5 bases at J, with 12 bases between the two ends. Germline V gene lookup returns CDR1 MDHEN and CDR2 SYDVKM. CDR3 length: 15 amino acids. CDR3 region: CASSLSGQGDQPQHF. Written as DNA, the CDR3 is TGTGCCAGCAGTTTATCGGGGCAGGGCGATCAGCCCCAGCATTTT.

Only a few counts were recorded for this clonotype. The CDR3 DNA reads as TGCGCCAGCAGTTATGATCGGGGCCAGCCCCAGCATTTT. Residues: CASSYDRGQPQHF. V usage is TRBV5-1 and J usage is TRBJ1-5, with D tentatively TRBD1 (5 bases). Germline V gene lookup returns CDR1 SGHRS and CDR2 YFSETQ. V was pared by 5 bases and J by 7 bases, with 13 bases between. CDR3 length equals 13 residues.

The chain has TRBV27 and TRBJ1-1; no clear D. Germline CDR1 reads MNHEY; CDR2 reads SMNVEV (reference sequence). This CDR3 region has 11 residues. With 0 bases removed from V and 8 bases from J, the gap between germline ends came to 4 bases. CDR3 DNA: TGTGCCAGCAGTTTATCTGGGGAAGCTTTCTTT. It is translated as CASSLSGEAFF.

V gene TRBV7-2 combines with J gene TRBJ1-1; D possibly corresponds to TRBD1 (5 bases). Germline assignment: CDR1 SGHTA and CDR2 FQGNSA. Trimming cost V 2 bases and J 8 bases, with 12 bases left between them. The CDR3 has 13 residues. The CDR3 is CASSLRIGGEAFF. For the CDR3, the DNA is TGTGCCAGCAGCTTACGGATCGGGGGGGAAGCTTTCTTT.

This clonotype was observed many times. The rearrangement uses TRBV7-2 and TRBJ1-5; 8 bases are a match to TRBD1. Germline lookup yields CDR1 SGHTA and CDR2 FQGNSA. The CDR3 runs 17 residues. Trimming cost V 1 base and J 7 bases; bases outside gene matches: 12. The CDR3 DNA follows: TGTGCCAGCAGCTTAGTTGGAGGCGGACAGGGAGGGCAGCCCCAGCATTTT. Its protein product is CASSLVGGGQGGQPQHF.

V is TRBV5-1 and J is TRBJ2-2; D remains unclear. The CDR3 extends over 11 amino acids. Trimming removed 2 bases from V and 6 bases from J, with 2 bases in between. Germline CDR1 is SGHRS and CDR2 is YFSETQ. The CDR3 region has the DNA TGCGCCAGCAGCTTTGCCGGGGAGCTGTTTTTT. Amino acid sequence: CASSFAGELFF.